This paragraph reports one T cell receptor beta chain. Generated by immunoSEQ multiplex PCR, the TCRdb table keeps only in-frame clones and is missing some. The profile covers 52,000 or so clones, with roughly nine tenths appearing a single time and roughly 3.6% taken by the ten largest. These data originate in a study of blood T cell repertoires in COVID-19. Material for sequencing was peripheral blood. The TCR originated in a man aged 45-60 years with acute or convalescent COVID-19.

Here the CDR3 reads CASGSRGGGSTRDTQYF. CDR3 nucleotide sequence: TGTGCTAGTGGTTCCCGCGGGGGCGGGAGTACCCGAGATACGCAGTATTTT. This chain uses TRBV12-5 with TRBJ2-3; a possible D gene is TRBD2 (7 bases). Germline values: CDR1 LGHNT, CDR2 FRNRAP. Trimming removed 4 bases from V and 5 bases from J, with 22 bases in between. This CDR3 is built from 17 residues.